This T cell receptor beta chain was obtained from a study of post-analysis software for immune sequencing data. Study in general: The courses of disease that were included comprised relapsing-remitting, secondary progressive and progressive-relapsing multiple sclerosis.

Each TCR beta cDNA library carried unique molecular identifiers. Via MiXCR, TCRdb re-called the PCR reads, giving one row per CDR3 protein. The table shows some 260,000 distinct CDR3 sequences, with about 38% occurring only once. CDR3 length: 12 residues. Germline lookup yields CDR1 MNHEY and CDR2 SVGAGI. Study findings and constraints: A significant reduction in normalized Chao1 diversity was observed in multiple sclerosis patients versus controls. Comparison of patients with controls showed five TRBV segments more frequent in patients, TRBV5-6, TRBV5-1 and TRBV20-1 among them.

A note on this clonotype: Its antigen is as yet unknown.

This sequence originates from a girl between 10 and 17 years old with multiple sclerosis. What was sequenced was blood. This rearrangement joins TRBV6-5 to TRBJ2-4, with a weak D call TRBD1 (6 bases). The DNA matches TRBJ2-7 better at its end, which makes the J call doubtful. The CDR3 nucleotides are TGTGCCAGCAGTAACAGGGTCAACGAGCAGTACTTC. It codes for CASSNRVNEQYF.